Sequencing of this T cell receptor (beta chain) was carried out in a study of shared clonotypes between healthy human individuals. Study information: A few men and a couple of women, aged 18 to 49, were donors.

This clone appeared a single time. Its antigen is undetermined. TCRdb's copy holds only in-frame clones and misses some; the assay was immunoSEQ multiplex PCR. This sample carries 780,000 or so clones, around 77% of them seen once, and the ten largest clones take under 2%. Germline V gene lookup returns CDR1 MNHEY and CDR2 SVGAGI. Trimming took 5 bases from V and 3 from J; bases not matched to a gene: 2. This CDR3 is 15 amino acids long. Study observations and caveats: The low donor count limited represented genetic and exposure-history diversity.

The origin of this receptor is a young woman in good health. Sequenced: memory CD4+ T cells sorted from blood. The subset denotes: CD45RA-negative fraction. The rearrangement joins TRBV6-5 to TRBJ2-7; TRBD2 aligns across 15 bases. The CDR3 DNA sequence: TGTGCCAGCAGTGGACTAGCGGGAGGGCTCTACGAGCAGTACTTC. Translation gives CASSGLAGGLYEQYF.